The rows below give T cell receptor beta chains drawn from one sample of a study of T-cell memory formation after mild COVID-19. TCRdb re-called the 5' RACE reads through MiXCR, storing one row per CDR3 protein. The repertoire holds about 45,000 distinct CDR3 sequences, with about 7.1% as singletons. Sequenced input: PBMCs or a T cell subset sorted from them (not recorded which). The receptor set was obtained from a man aged 18 to 30 who had mild COVID-19 (a few samples of this study predate the infection). Cell type and time point are not known. The CDR3 runs from the conserved cysteine through the conserved F or W. The order of the fields is V gene, J gene, D gene, clone size, CDR3 DNA, CDR3 protein. D genes are given only for firm matches. Only some rows state a clone size, as once, few, many or a class for expanded clones.

TRBV20-1	TRBJ2-1	TRBD1	few	TGCAGTGCTAGAGATCCTCGGACAGGGGGCAGTGAGCAGTTCTTC	CSARDPRTGGSEQFF
TRBV20-1	TRBJ2-5	-	medium-sized	TGCAGTGCTAGGGGGGGCGAAGAGACCCAGTACTTC	CSARGGEETQYF
TRBV5-1	TRBJ1-4	TRBD1	few	TGCGCCAGCAGCCCCTCGGGACAGAACTCGGAAAAACTGTTTTTT	CASSPSGQNSEKLFF
TRBV7-2	TRBJ1-2	-	-	TGTGCCAGCAGCTTAGAGAGAAGGGGTGCCTATGGCTACACCTTC	CASSLERRGAYGYTF
TRBV6-5	TRBJ1-6	-	few	TGTGCCAGCAGTTACAGGGCGGATTCACCCCTCCACTTT	CASSYRADSPLHF
TRBV11-2	TRBJ2-5	-	few	TGTGCCAGCAGCCTCCCTGCTGGGGAGACCCAGTACTTC	CASSLPAGETQYF
TRBV5-6	TRBJ2-5	-	once	TGTGCCAGCAGCCCTGGGACCCAAGAGACCCAGTACTTC	CASSPGTQETQYF
TRBV2	TRBJ2-5	TRBD1	-	TGTGCCAGCAGCCTGGGTGGGACAGGGGTACAAGAGACCCAGTACTTC	CASSLGGTGVQETQYF
TRBV7-2	TRBJ2-5	-	-	TGTGCCAGCAGCCGAGGGACTCAAGAGACCCAGTACTTC	CASSRGTQETQYF
TRBV12-3/TRBV12-4	TRBJ1-2	-	-	TGTGCCAGCAGTCCTACGGACGGTAACTATGGCTACACCTTC	CASSPTDGNYGYTF
TRBV6-5	TRBJ2-5	TRBD2	-	TGTGCCAGCAGTCGCCTAGCGGGGGGACCGAGCCAGACCCAGTACTTC	CASSRLAGGPSQTQYF